The clone carrying this TCR beta chain was seen ten or more times. The antigen remains unidentified. The CDR3 regions of TCR beta were amplified from RNA transcripts. In the first-round RT-PCR of the TCR CDR3, the HTBI primer set was used. Each CDR3 protein is one row after TCRdb ran MiXCR on the multiplex PCR reads. This table holds roughly 420,000 distinct CDR3 sequences, roughly 14% found once. The V gene's germline CDR1 is MDHEN and CDR2 SYDVKM. The CDR3 covers 16 residues. The V and J ends lost 2 bases and 5 bases, in that order; junction bases with no gene match: 9. These data are taken from a study of T cells in Graves' hyperthyroidism and ophthalmopathy. Study-level findings and limits: Ophthalmopathy got predicted by the model a median approximately 6 months before its onset.

The PBMCs were taken from about 9.7 ml of fresh peripheral blood. The origin of this receptor is a young woman with Graves' hyperthyroidism. Sequenced: blood. This rearrangement joins TRBV28 to TRBJ1-5; TRBD1 matches 7 bases. In nucleotides, the CDR3 is TGTGCCAGCAGTTTAGGGACAGCGGGTTGGGATCAGCCCCAGCATTTT. Its translation is CASSLGTAGWDQPQHF.